A selection of T cell receptor beta chains follows, all from one sample in a study of CD8 T cells in Susac syndrome. TCRdb re-called the immunoSEQ multiplex PCR reads with MiXCR, one entry per CDR3 protein. Among approximately 160,000 distinct CDR3 sequences, about 92% were seen once, and the ten largest hold around 0.075%. Sequenced: CD4+ T cells from PBMCs. All receptors derive from a human donor in good health. Each CDR3 is given with its conserved first and last residue. Each record gives: D gene, J gene, V gene, CDR3 length, clone size, CDR3 protein, CDR3 DNA. A D gene is named only where the DNA matches it firmly. Some rows have no size entry. The others give once, few or many, or a class for an expanded clone.

d_call: .
j_call: TRBJ2-5
v_call: TRBV7-8
cdr3_length: 15
clone_size: .
cdr3_aa: CASSLGLQGGETQYF
cdr3_nt: TGTGCCAGCAGCTTGGGCCTACAGGGCGGAGAGACCCAGTACTTC

d_call: .
j_call: TRBJ1-1
v_call: TRBV7-9
cdr3_length: 12
clone_size: .
cdr3_aa: CASSLAYTEAFF
cdr3_nt: TGTGCCAGCAGCTTAGCGTACACTGAAGCTTTCTTT

d_call: .
j_call: TRBJ1-5
v_call: TRBV12-3/TRBV12-4
cdr3_length: 13
clone_size: once
cdr3_aa: CASSFGVGQPQHF
cdr3_nt: TGTGCCAGCAGTTTTGGAGTGGGTCAGCCCCAGCATTTT

d_call: .
j_call: TRBJ2-1
v_call: TRBV19
cdr3_length: 17
clone_size: .
cdr3_aa: CASSLYLRGASYNEQFF
cdr3_nt: TGTGCCAGTAGTCTATACCTTAGGGGGGCCTCCTACAATGAGCAGTTCTTC

d_call: .
j_call: TRBJ2-2
v_call: TRBV5-6
cdr3_length: 14
clone_size: once
cdr3_aa: CASSLAPTGGELFF
cdr3_nt: TGTGCCAGCAGCTTGGCACCAACGGGCGGGGAGCTGTTTTTT

d_call: TRBD1
j_call: TRBJ1-4
v_call: TRBV9
cdr3_length: 16
clone_size: .
cdr3_aa: CASSVGLGQGSEKLFF
cdr3_nt: TGTGCCAGCAGCGTGGGGTTGGGACAGGGGAGCGAAAAACTGTTTTTT

d_call: .
j_call: TRBJ1-5
v_call: TRBV20-1
cdr3_length: 14
clone_size: once
cdr3_aa: CSASRFTENQPQHF
cdr3_nt: TGCAGTGCTAGTCGATTTACAGAAAATCAGCCCCAGCATTTT

d_call: TRBD1
j_call: TRBJ2-7
v_call: TRBV6-2/TRBV6-3
cdr3_length: 19
clone_size: .
cdr3_aa: CASSYGRFRGGQAVDEQYF
cdr3_nt: TGTGCCAGCAGTTACGGCAGGTTTCGTGGAGGACAGGCAGTCGACGAGCAGTACTTC

d_call: .
j_call: TRBJ1-2
v_call: TRBV30
cdr3_length: 10
clone_size: .
cdr3_aa: CACSGRGYTF
cdr3_nt: TGTGCCTGTTCGGGACGCGGCTACACCTTC

d_call: .
j_call: TRBJ2-7
v_call: TRBV7-3
cdr3_length: 13
clone_size: .
cdr3_aa: CASSRGPSREQYF
cdr3_nt: TGTGCCAGCAGCCGGGGGCCCTCGAGGGAGCAGTACTTC

d_call: .
j_call: TRBJ2-3
v_call: TRBV5-4
cdr3_length: 15
clone_size: .
cdr3_aa: CASSRGLLSTDTQYF
cdr3_nt: TGTGCCAGCAGCCGAGGACTGCTTAGCACAGATACGCAGTATTTT

d_call: TRBD2
j_call: TRBJ2-5
v_call: TRBV7-2
cdr3_length: 15
clone_size: .
cdr3_aa: CASSLGLAGGLTQYF
cdr3_nt: TGTGCCAGCAGCCTGGGACTAGCGGGGGGCCTGACCCAGTACTTC

d_call: .
j_call: TRBJ2-5
v_call: TRBV7-2
cdr3_length: 14
clone_size: .
cdr3_aa: CASSSGLEPETQYF
cdr3_nt: TGTGCCAGCAGCTCCGGTCTAGAGCCAGAGACCCAGTACTTC

d_call: .
j_call: TRBJ2-7
v_call: TRBV12-3/TRBV12-4
cdr3_length: 14
clone_size: .
cdr3_aa: CASNQLGVIYEQYF
cdr3_nt: TGTGCCAGCAACCAACTGGGGGTGATCTACGAGCAGTACTTC

d_call: TRBD1
j_call: TRBJ2-1
v_call: TRBV7-3
cdr3_length: 15
clone_size: .
cdr3_aa: CASSLSGTGGVEQFF
cdr3_nt: TGTGCCAGCAGCTTATCCGGGACAGGGGGAGTTGAGCAGTTCTTC

d_call: TRBD1
j_call: TRBJ1-5
v_call: TRBV23-1
cdr3_length: 17
clone_size: .
cdr3_aa: CASPANRGFYLNQPQHF
cdr3_nt: TGCGCCAGTCCCGCCAACAGGGGGTTTTATCTTAATCAGCCCCAGCATTTT

d_call: TRBD2
j_call: TRBJ2-3
v_call: TRBV5-1
cdr3_length: 19
clone_size: once
cdr3_aa: CASSLLTSGGPTSTDTQYF
cdr3_nt: TGCGCCAGCAGCCTCCTGACTAGCGGGGGGCCTACTAGCACAGATACGCAGTATTTT

d_call: .
j_call: TRBJ2-1
v_call: TRBV3-1
cdr3_length: 16
clone_size: .
cdr3_aa: CASSSLHSSSYNEQFF
cdr3_nt: TGTGCCAGCAGCTCCCTACACAGCTCCTCCTACAATGAGCAGTTCTTC

d_call: .
j_call: TRBJ2-7
v_call: TRBV5-1
cdr3_length: 17
clone_size: .
cdr3_aa: CASSLGTTAGSFYEQYF
cdr3_nt: TGCGCCAGCAGCTTGGGGACCACCGCGGGCTCCTTCTACGAGCAGTACTTC

d_call: .
j_call: TRBJ1-1
v_call: TRBV7-9
cdr3_length: 10
clone_size: .
cdr3_aa: CASSRGEAFF
cdr3_nt: TGTGCCAGCAGCCGAGGGGAAGCTTTCTTT

d_call: .
j_call: TRBJ2-3
v_call: TRBV6-2/TRBV6-3
cdr3_length: 12
clone_size: once
cdr3_aa: CASSYVSDTQYF
cdr3_nt: TGTGCCAGCAGTTACGTCTCAGATACGCAGTATTTT

d_call: TRBD1
j_call: TRBJ2-1
v_call: TRBV4-3
cdr3_length: 15
clone_size: .
cdr3_aa: CASSQGQGPNNEQFF
cdr3_nt: TGCGCCAGCAGCCAAGGACAGGGACCCAACAATGAGCAGTTCTTC

d_call: TRBD2
j_call: TRBJ2-1
v_call: TRBV20-1
cdr3_length: 15
clone_size: .
cdr3_aa: CSAPRGLADYNEQFF
cdr3_nt: TGCAGTGCACCCCGCGGACTAGCGGACTACAATGAGCAGTTCTTC

d_call: .
j_call: TRBJ2-3
v_call: TRBV3-1
cdr3_length: 15
clone_size: .
cdr3_aa: CASSQEASGLDTQYF
cdr3_nt: TGTGCCAGCAGCCAAGAGGCGAGCGGGCTGGATACGCAGTATTTT

d_call: .
j_call: TRBJ2-6
v_call: TRBV5-1
cdr3_length: 15
clone_size: .
cdr3_aa: CASSSGSSGANVLTF
cdr3_nt: TGCGCCAGCAGCTCGGGGAGCTCTGGGGCCAACGTCCTGACTTTC

d_call: TRBD1
j_call: TRBJ2-3
v_call: TRBV2
cdr3_length: 15
clone_size: once
cdr3_aa: CVTGTGQGRTDTQYF
cdr3_nt: TGTGTCACCGGGACAGGGCAGGGTAGGACAGATACGCAGTATTTT

d_call: TRBD2
j_call: TRBJ2-1
v_call: TRBV5-1
cdr3_length: 15
clone_size: .
cdr3_aa: CASSPGLAGVYEQFF
cdr3_nt: TGCGCCAGCAGCCCGGGACTAGCGGGAGTGTATGAGCAGTTCTTC

d_call: .
j_call: TRBJ1-5
v_call: TRBV7-8
cdr3_length: 14
clone_size: .
cdr3_aa: CASSADGFYQPQHF
cdr3_nt: TGTGCCAGCAGCGCGGACGGATTTTATCAGCCCCAGCATTTT

d_call: TRBD1
j_call: TRBJ1-5
v_call: TRBV29-1
cdr3_length: 14
clone_size: .
cdr3_aa: CSVAPQGGNQPQHF
cdr3_nt: TGCAGCGTTGCCCCCCAGGGGGGGAATCAGCCCCAGCATTTT

d_call: TRBD2
j_call: TRBJ2-3
v_call: TRBV23-1
cdr3_length: 11
clone_size: .
cdr3_aa: CAWGGADTQYF
cdr3_nt: TGCGCTTGGGGGGGGGCAGATACGCAGTATTTT

d_call: .
j_call: TRBJ1-1
v_call: TRBV7-2
cdr3_length: 14
clone_size: .
cdr3_aa: CASSLSVGYTEAFF
cdr3_nt: TGTGCCAGCAGCTTGTCGGTGGGTTACACTGAAGCTTTCTTT

d_call: TRBD2
j_call: TRBJ2-5
v_call: TRBV27
cdr3_length: 14
clone_size: .
cdr3_aa: CASSSSGSAETQYF
cdr3_nt: TGTGCCAGCAGCTCTAGCGGGAGTGCGGAGACCCAGTACTTC

d_call: .
j_call: TRBJ1-3
v_call: TRBV3-1
cdr3_length: 14
clone_size: .
cdr3_aa: CASSQGGQGNTIYF
cdr3_nt: TGTGCCAGCAGCCAGGGGGGCCAGGGAAACACCATATATTTT